Listed below are T cell receptor beta chains from one sample, sequenced in a study of shared clonotypes between healthy human individuals. Assay: immunoSEQ multiplex PCR; the TCRdb copy retains only in-frame clones and omits some. The table has about 2.1 million clones, roughly 91% seen once. Sample: naive CD8+ T cells from PBMCs. These receptors were collected from a man between 18 and 29 years old in good health. Some clones in this sample may be carry-over from other donors' samples. CDR3s include the opening cysteine and the closing phenylalanine or tryptophan. D genes are given only for firm matches. For some rows the clone size is stated as once, few or many, or as a class when expanded; others skip it.

TRBJ2-1 . . TRBV9 CASSVVPGLGSAFNEQFF TGTGCCAGCAGCGTAGTCCCCGGGCTTGGTTCGGCGTTCAATGAGCAGTTCTTC
TRBJ2-1 . . TRBV29-1 CSVEERGRDNEQFF TGCAGCGTTGAAGAGCGGGGGCGCGACAATGAGCAGTTCTTC
TRBJ2-2 . TRBD1 TRBV15 CATSRDGQMTGLFSGELFF TGTGCCACCAGCAGAGATGGGCAGATGACAGGGTTGTTTTCCGGGGAGCTGTTTTTT
TRBJ2-7 once TRBD1 TRBV28 CASSFQGAGYEQYF TGTGCCAGCAGTTTCCAGGGGGCGGGCTACGAGCAGTACTTC
TRBJ2-1 once TRBD2 TRBV29-1 CSGGRTSGSNDEQFF TGCAGCGGGGGGAGGACTAGCGGGAGTAACGATGAGCAGTTCTTC
TRBJ2-5 . . TRBV18 CASSDTGEETQYF TGTGCCAGCTCAGATACGGGAGAAGAGACCCAGTACTTC
TRBJ1-3 . . TRBV13 CASSPGLRSGNTIYF TGTGCCAGCAGCCCCGGACTGCGTAGTGGAAACACCATATATTTT
TRBJ1-3 . . TRBV7-9 CASLGKTNSGNTIYF TGTGCCAGCCTGGGGAAGACTAATTCTGGAAACACCATATATTTT
TRBJ2-7 . . TRBV28 CASSPPGRNPYEQYF TGTGCCAGCAGCCCGCCAGGTCGGAACCCCTACGAGCAGTACTTC
TRBJ2-1 . TRBD2 TRBV19 CASAAGGEQFF TGTGCCAGCGCGGCGGGAGGAGAGCAGTTCTTC
TRBJ2-3 . . TRBV5-1 CASSSPELLADPSTDTQYF TGCGCCAGCAGCTCCCCCGAGTTGTTGGCGGACCCATCCACAGATACGCAGTATTTT
TRBJ2-7 . TRBD1 TRBV27 CASSSVPGQDHRFSYEQYF TGTGCCAGCAGTAGCGTGCCGGGACAGGACCACAGATTCTCCTACGAGCAGTACTTC